Included here is one T cell receptor (beta chain) sequence, with context. The antigen is unknown. This sample stems from a study of response to subunit inactivated influenza vaccine. Overall study findings and caveats: T cells newly recruited by each seasonal influenza vaccination are few, the authors suggested.

TCRdb reprocessed the RT-PCR reads with MiXCR, giving one entry per CDR3 protein. The data show 450,000 to 600,000 distinct CDR3 sequences, roughly 8.2% seen once. The TCR comes from a man aged 50 to 69 who received an inactivated influenza vaccine. Material: PBMCs from blood, obtained around 25 months after vaccination.

The CDR3 protein is CAWSTASSNYGYTF. The CDR3 coding sequence is TGTGCCTGGAGTACAGCATCTTCTAACTATGGCTACACCTTC. The chain carries TRBV30 and TRBJ1-2; D call uncertain. Per the germline V gene, CDR1 is GTSNPN and CDR2 is SVGIG (reference sequence). The germline V and J ends were trimmed by 2 bases and 0 bases, with 10 bases remaining between them. This CDR3 has 14 amino acids.